This TCR beta chain is from a study of T cell responses to AZD1222 COVID-19 vaccine. Study findings and constraints: Females made up more of the donors, who were largely white British, and clonal diversity may have come out too low. Just 5 to 7 people given AZD1222 tested seropositive at baseline.

The germline V gene has CDR1 MNHEY and CDR2 SVGAGI. The V end was cut by 6 bases, the J end by 7 bases, with 7 bases between. This CDR3 contains 11 residues. Concerning this clone: The antigen is not known.

Produced via immunoSEQ multiplex PCR; TCRdb's table is partial and in-frame only. The data hold roughly 85,000 clones, with 75% to 95% observed a single time. Specimen: peripheral blood, collected 28 days after the second AZD1222 dose. This chain links TRBV6-5 with TRBJ1-5; D is undetermined. This sequence was found in an adult who received the AZD1222 COVID-19 vaccine. The CDR3 sequence is CASSVDQPQHF. The CDR3 coding sequence is TGTGCCAGCAGCGTTGACCAGCCCCAGCATTTT.